The clone carrying this TCR beta chain was counted many times. The data were obtained in a study of T-cell reconstitution after alpha-beta-depleted transplantation in children. Molecular barcoding with unique molecular identifiers was used for the TCRbeta library. One entry per CDR3 protein results from TCRdb running MiXCR on the PCR reads. The repertoire holds some 600,000 distinct CDR3 sequences, approximately 16% seen once, with approximately 1.1% in the top ten. The sample here was PBMCs from the stem cell graft donor, taken from the stem cell graft. The receptor's source is a human donor who donated a stem cell graft to a child with acute myeloid leukemia.

The CDR3 sequence: CSARTSGVSQETQYF. The CDR3 DNA follows: TGCAGTGCTAGGACTAGCGGGGTCAGCCAAGAGACCCAGTACTTC. The rearrangement joins TRBV20-1 to TRBJ2-5, with TRBD2 matching over 11 bases. The J segment lost 1 base and the V segment lost 3 bases, leaving 4 bases of the junction unmatched. CDR1 DFQATT and CDR2 SNEGSKA come from the germline V gene (reference sequence). The CDR3 spans 15 residues.